Presented here are 6 T cell receptor beta chains from one specimen sequenced in a study of blood T cell repertoires in COVID-19 (dated by TCRdb to 2019 to 2021). The library was produced with the immunoSEQ multiplex PCR assay. TCRdb took over this immuneACCESS table, retaining in-frame rearrangements with V and J assigned. Such tables are incomplete; in checked studies, under half of the missing clones stem from an unresolved V gene, and the remainder is unexplained. The sample table shows just over 150,000 clones, and approximately 80% are seen once. The top ten hold just over 9.5% of the sample. Sequencing was done on a sample of peripheral blood. Receptors were obtained from a woman aged 45-59 years with acute or convalescent COVID-19.

The chain employs TRBV5-1 and TRBJ2-2; 7 bases match TRBD1. Germline values: CDR1 SGHRS, CDR2 YFSETQ. The CDR3 has 13 residues. J lost 13 bases, V lost 4 bases, and 10 bases had no gene match. The CDR3 DNA follows: TGCGCCAGCAGCGGGACAGCCCAGGGTGGGCTGTTTTTT. Translating it yields CASSGTAQGGLFF.

V usage is TRBV6-2 or TRBV6-3 and J usage is TRBJ2-7; TRBD2 matches 8 bases. This CDR3 has 15 amino acids. After removal of 6 bases from V and 0 bases from J, the junction contained 7 bases not matched to a gene. Germline assignment: CDR1 MNHEY and CDR2 SVGEGT. CDR3 loop: CASSGGGIVSYEQYF. CDR3 nucleotide sequence: TGTGCCAGCAGCGGCGGGGGGATCGTCTCCTACGAGCAGTACTTC.

The rearrangement links TRBV9 to TRBJ2-1, with 8 bases aligning to TRBD2. The CDR3 extends over 15 amino acids. Per the germline V gene, CDR1 is SGDLS and CDR2 is YYNGEE. With 0 bases clipped from V and 8 bases from J, the junction kept 7 bases outside the gene matches. CDR3 DNA: TGTGCCAGCAGCGTAGGAGCGGGAGAGGATGATGAGCAGTTCTTC. It is translated as CASSVGAGEDDEQFF.

The chain links TRBV2 to TRBJ1-2; TRBD1 aligns across 9 bases. The J segment lost 2 bases and the V segment lost 7 bases, leaving 2 bases of the junction unmatched. The germline V gene encodes CDR1 SNHLY and CDR2 FYNNEI. The CDR3 length is 13 residues. CDR3: CASKQGANYGYTF. The CDR3 region has the DNA TGTGCCAGCAAACAGGGGGCGAACTATGGCTACACCTTC.

This chain connects TRBV10-2 to TRBJ2-7, with D unclear. The germline V gene encodes CDR1 WSHSY and CDR2 SAAADI. The CDR3 extends over 15 amino acids. The V end lost 6 bases, the J end lost 2 bases, and 17 bases lay between the germline ends. The CDR3: CASRGPTVGPYEQYF. The CDR3 nucleotides are TGCGCCAGCAGGGGCCCCACCGTCGGCCCCTACGAGCAGTACTTC.

The chain links TRBV5-1 to TRBJ1-6, with 7 bases that match TRBD1. The CDR3 runs 15 residues. The V and J ends lost 0 bases and 10 bases, in that order; junction bases with no gene match: 7. Germline loops: CDR1 SGHRS, CDR2 YFSETQ. This CDR3 reads CASSLDRVGGSPLHF. The CDR3 DNA sequence: TGCGCCAGCAGCTTGGATCGGGTAGGGGGCTCACCCCTCCACTTT.